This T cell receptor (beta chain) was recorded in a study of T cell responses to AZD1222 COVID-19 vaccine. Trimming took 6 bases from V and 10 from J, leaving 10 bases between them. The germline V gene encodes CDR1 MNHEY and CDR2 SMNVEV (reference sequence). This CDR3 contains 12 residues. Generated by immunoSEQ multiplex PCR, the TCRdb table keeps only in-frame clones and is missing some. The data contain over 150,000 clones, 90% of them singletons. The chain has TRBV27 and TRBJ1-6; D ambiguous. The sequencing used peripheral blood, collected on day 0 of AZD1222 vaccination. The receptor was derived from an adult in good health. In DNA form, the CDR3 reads TGTGCCAGCAGGGGTTCGGGGTCACCCCTCCACTTT. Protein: CASRGSGSPLHF.